The clone carrying this TCR beta chain was observed a handful of times. As yet, its antigen is unknown. It was with unique molecular identifiers that the TCRbeta library was prepared. Using its own MiXCR run on the PCR reads, TCRdb lists one record per CDR3 protein. The sample holds about 500,000 distinct CDR3 sequences, about an eighth seen once. CDR1 is LGHDT and CDR2 is YNNKEL in the germline V gene (reference sequence). This CDR3 is built from 15 residues. The V segment lost 6 bases and the J segment 7 bases; nucleotides outside the gene matches: 15. These data are taken from a study of T-cell reconstitution after alpha-beta-depleted transplantation in children. General study findings and limits: One year after transplant, T-cell counts and diversity came mostly from newly produced T cells. Reportedly, alpha-beta T cells present about two months post-transplant originated from several hundred expanded clones of graft origin.

V is TRBV3-1 and J is TRBJ2-7; 7 bases align to TRBD2. Here the sequenced sample was PBMCs, mostly from graft donor cells, taken 180 days after TCRalphabeta/CD19-depleted stem cell transplant. This TCR was recovered from a female patient between 2 and 10 years old who had a stem cell transplant for aplastic anemia, so the T cells may come from the graft donor. CDR3 in DNA: TGTGCCAGCAGTCGAACTAGCGCTCAGAGGCGGGAGCAGTACTTC. Its translation: CASSRTSAQRREQYF.